The 27 T cell receptor beta chains reported below all come from one sample, sequenced in a study of T cell clones after liver transplantation. Produced via immunoSEQ multiplex PCR; TCRdb's table is partial and in-frame only. The repertoire holds 35,000 to 45,000 clones, with about 86% as singletons. The sequencing used CD4+ T cells from blood, collected 24 months after liver transplant. These receptors were taken from a human patient who received a liver transplant. Among the T cells, some may be from the graft donor.

This clone appeared a single time. The chain combines TRBV19 with TRBJ2-6; D unclear. The V end lost 2 bases, the J end lost 2 bases, and 1 base lay between the germline ends. CDR1 LNHDA and CDR2 SQIVND come from the germline V gene (reference sequence). The CDR3 has 13 residues. CDR3 bases: TGTGCCAGTAGTATAACTGGGGCCAACGTCCTGACTTTC. Amino acids: CASSITGANVLTF.

The chain employs TRBV27 and TRBJ2-3, with a possible D match to TRBD2 (6 bases). V was cut by 4 bases and J by 1 base, with 6 bases left in between. This CDR3 is 13 amino acids long. Germline CDR1 MNHEY, CDR2 SMNVEV (reference sequence). CDR3 loop: CASSSGGTDTQYF. CDR3 nucleotides: TGTGCCAGCAGTTCGGGAGGCACAGATACGCAGTATTTT.

The chain employs TRBV10-3 and TRBJ1-3; D not resolved. CDR3 length: 15 amino acids. The germline CDR1 and CDR2 sequences are ENHRY and SYGVKD. V lost 3 bases and J lost 0, with 9 bases in between. The chain's CDR3 is CAISDPLGSGNTIYF. In DNA form, the CDR3 reads TGTGCCATCAGTGATCCTTTAGGCTCTGGAAACACCATATATTTT.

The V and J genes are TRBV6-1 and TRBJ2-5; the D call may be TRBD1 or TRBD2 (6 bases each). There are 16 residues in the CDR3. Germline CDR1 reads MNHNS; CDR2 reads SASEGT. Trimming stripped 5 bases from V and 3 bases from J, with 19 bases between. The CDR3 sequence: CASSQGGRFKEETQYF. Written as DNA, the CDR3 is TGTGCCAGCAGTCAAGGGGGGCGGTTTAAGGAAGAGACCCAGTACTTC.

The table lists this clone with a few counts. CDR3 DNA: TGTGCCAGCAGTACAGGGCCCGCGTATGGCTACACCTTC. The encoded protein is CASSTGPAYGYTF. The rearrangement joins TRBV2 to TRBJ1-2; tentatively, D is TRBD1 (6 bases). The CDR3 consists of 13 residues. Trimming left V 5 bases short and J 5 bases short, with 12 bases between. Germline V gene lookup returns CDR1 SNHLY and CDR2 FYNNEI.

This clone was recorded a few times. V gene TRBV5-1 combines with J gene TRBJ1-4, with a possible D match to TRBD1 (5 bases). In germline, CDR1 is SGHRS, CDR2 YFSETQ. This CDR3 has 14 residues. V shed 4 bases and J shed 8 bases, with 15 bases lying between them. The CDR3 is CASSLAGVREKLFF. CDR3 in DNA: TGCGCCAGCAGCCTCGCGGGGGTGCGGGAAAAACTGTTTTTT.

The V and J genes are TRBV7-9 and TRBJ1-1; perhaps TRBD1 as D (6 bases). The CDR3 runs 14 residues. Germline CDR1 is SEHNR and CDR2 is FQNEAQ (reference sequence). V lost 5 bases and J lost 2, with 12 bases in between. The CDR3 region has the DNA TGTGCCAGCAGCCCACAGGGTCTAAACACTGAAGCTTTCTTT. This gives the protein CASSPQGLNTEAFF.

DNA of the CDR3: TGTGCCAGCAGCCGCATCGGACAGAGCTATGGCTACACCTTC. It yields the protein CASSRIGQSYGYTF. V gene TRBV5-4 combines with J gene TRBJ1-2, with D possibly matching TRBD1 (6 bases). Germline CDR1 is SGHNT and CDR2 is YYREEE (reference sequence). V lost 4 bases, J lost 4 bases, and 14 bases lay in between. This CDR3 has 14 residues.

The chain uses TRBV6-1 and TRBJ2-7, with 9 bases identical to TRBD1. The CDR3 contains 15 residues. Germline values: CDR1 MNHNS, CDR2 SASEGT. V lost 6 bases, J lost 2 bases, and 8 bases stayed unmatched. CDR3 DNA sequence: TGTGCCAGCAGCCTCACACACAGGGGGCCCTACGAGCAGTACTTC. It translates to CASSLTHRGPYEQYF.

The V call is TRBV10-3, the J call TRBJ1-1, with D possibly being TRBD1 (6 bases). The germline V and J ends were trimmed by 6 bases and 3 bases, with 8 bases remaining between them. The CDR3 totals 12 residues. The germline gives CDR1 ENHRY, CDR2 SYGVKD. The CDR3 DNA sequence: TGTGCCATCAGCTACAGGGACACTGAAGCTTTCTTT. It specifies CAISYRDTEAFF.

The chain carries TRBV5-1 and TRBJ1-4, with 7 bases matching TRBD1. Germline V gene data show CDR1 as SGHRS and CDR2 as YFSETQ. The trim removed 4 bases at V and 4 bases at J, leaving 4 bases unmatched. The CDR3 spans 14 residues. CDR3 nucleotides: TGCGCCAGCAGCCGGGGACAGTATAATGAAAAACTGTTTTTT. Protein product: CASSRGQYNEKLFF.

The V and J genes are TRBV7-2 and TRBJ2-1, with 10 bases that match TRBD2. Germline V gives CDR1 SGHTA, CDR2 FQGNSA. The CDR3 covers 17 residues. V was clipped by 3 bases and J by 0 bases; unmatched bases: 5. DNA for the CDR3: TGTGCCAGCAGCTTCGAACTAGCGGGGAGCTCCTACAATGAGCAGTTCTTC. This encodes CASSFELAGSSYNEQFF.

The chain is built from TRBV19 and TRBJ2-1; a weak D match, TRBD1 (7 bases). The CDR3 has 17 amino acids. V lost 4 bases, J lost 1 base, and 17 bases lay in between. Germline assignment: CDR1 LNHDA and CDR2 SQIVND (reference sequence). The CDR3 protein is CASSTNPRGVSYNEQFF. CDR3 nucleotides: TGTGCCAGTAGTACCAACCCCAGGGGGGTATCCTACAATGAGCAGTTCTTC.

The genes are TRBV6-6 and TRBJ2-7, with a weak D call TRBD1 (6 bases). The CDR3 is 13 residues long. The germline V and J ends were trimmed by 7 bases and 4 bases, with 14 bases remaining between them. The germline V gene encodes CDR1 MNHNY and CDR2 SVGAGI (reference sequence). The chain's CDR3 is CASTVDSLYEQYF. CDR3 nucleotide sequence: TGTGCCAGCACTGTGGACAGCCTATACGAGCAGTACTTC.

The chain uses TRBV7-9 and TRBJ2-1, with 10 bases that match TRBD1. The CDR3 has 15 residues. Germline CDR1 and CDR2: SEHNR and FQNEAQ (reference sequence). After removal of 4 bases from V and 8 bases from J, the junction contained 8 bases not matched to a gene. CDR3 amino acids: CASSSDRGLRDEQFF. In DNA, the CDR3 is TGTGCCAGCAGCTCTGACAGGGGGCTTAGGGATGAGCAGTTCTTC.

The CDR3 nucleotides are TGTGCCAGCACCACCCGGGGGGGGCGGCTTAACACTGAAGCTTTCTTT. Translating it yields CASTTRGGRLNTEAFF. This chain joins TRBV7-2 and TRBJ1-1, with D perhaps TRBD1 (6 bases). Germline V CDR1 and CDR2: SGHTA, FQGNSA. This CDR3 is 16 amino acids long. V was trimmed by 7 bases and J by 2 bases, leaving 20 bases between them.

CDR3 loop: CASKHTGELFF. The CDR3 coding sequence is TGTGCCAGCAAACATACCGGGGAGCTGTTTTTT. The chain couples TRBV6-5 to TRBJ2-2, with D unresolved. Trimming took 7 bases from V and 5 from J, leaving 5 bases between them. The CDR3 loop spans 11 amino acids. The V gene's germline CDR1 is MNHEY and CDR2 SVGAGI.

The V and J genes are TRBV5-1 and TRBJ1-4; D call uncertain. Deletions cut 3 bases from V and 0 bases from J, with 15 bases between. Germline assignment: CDR1 SGHRS and CDR2 YFSETQ. The CDR3 sequence is 17 residues long. The CDR3 loop reads CASSSREVSATNEKLFF. As DNA, the CDR3 is TGCGCCAGCAGCTCCCGGGAGGTTTCTGCAACTAATGAAAAACTGTTTTTT.

This clone was detected only once. The chain links TRBV7-9 to TRBJ1-1; no reliable D call. Trimming removed 5 bases from V and 1 base from J, with 20 bases in between. The germline CDR1 and CDR2 sequences are SEHNR and FQNEAQ (reference sequence). The CDR3 runs 17 residues. The CDR3 region has the DNA TGTGCCAGCAGCCCCGAGATTGGGCGCCGGCGGAACACTGAAGCTTTCTTT. This translates into CASSPEIGRRRNTEAFF.

The V call is TRBV5-1, the J call TRBJ2-1; D perhaps matches TRBD1 (6 bases). The CDR3 spans 13 residues. With 0 bases removed from V and 7 bases from J, the gap between germline ends came to 8 bases. Germline V gene sequence: CDR1 SGHRS, CDR2 YFSETQ. The CDR3 nucleotides are TGCGCCAGCAGCTTGGGGACAGAGAATGAGCAGTTCTTC. Translating it yields CASSLGTENEQFF.

The chain combines TRBV10-3 with TRBJ2-7, with TRBD1 matching 9 bases. The CDR3 sequence is 13 residues long. Germline V gives CDR1 ENHRY, CDR2 SYGVKD. Unmatched junction bases numbered 6, after V lost 10 bases and J lost 2 bases. In DNA form, the CDR3 reads TGTGCCACCTCCGGGACAGGGACCTACGAGCAGTACTTC. This sequence encodes CATSGTGTYEQYF.

The chain couples TRBV7-6 to TRBJ2-1; D possibly matches TRBD1 or TRBD2 (5 bases each). The CDR3 consists of 20 residues. Germline loops: CDR1 SGHVS, CDR2 FNYEAQ. The V gene lost 1 base and the J gene lost 8 bases, with 30 bases spanning the gap. The CDR3 bases are TGTGCCAGCAGCTTAGGTATGACGACAGAGGTTCGACTACGTCGGGATGAGCAGTTCTTC. Protein sequence: CASSLGMTTEVRLRRDEQFF.

The rearrangement uses TRBV19 and TRBJ1-6; 11 bases map to TRBD1. Looked up from germline, CDR1 is LNHDA and CDR2 is SQIVND (reference sequence). The CDR3 has 17 residues. After removal of 10 bases from V and 1 base from J, the junction contained 9 bases not matched to a gene. CDR3 amino acids: CATKDRGRGSYNSPLHF. In DNA form, the CDR3 reads TGTGCCACCAAGGACAGGGGGCGCGGTTCCTATAATTCACCCCTCCACTTT.

This clone appeared a few times. The J gene is TRBJ1-1, the V gene TRBV6-1; D is ambiguous. V was cut by 2 bases and J by 8 bases, with 18 bases left in between. Germline V gene sequence: CDR1 MNHNS, CDR2 SASEGT. The CDR3 runs 15 residues. The CDR3 sequence is CASSEQISLLGEAFF. The CDR3 bases are TGTGCCAGCAGTGAACAGATAAGTCTCCTAGGCGAAGCTTTCTTT.

J is TRBJ1-1 and V is TRBV27, with TRBD1 matching over 7 bases. V trimming: 6 bases; J trimming: 1 base; junction bases outside the gene matches: 11. The CDR3 covers 16 residues. The germline V gene has CDR1 MNHEY and CDR2 SMNVEV (reference sequence). CDR3 nucleotides: TGTGCCAGCAGGCGTCCGGGACAGCCGACGAACACTGAAGCTTTCTTT. Translation: CASRRPGQPTNTEAFF.

This clone has more than one count but fewer than ten. The chain links TRBV19 to TRBJ2-5; TRBD2 matches at 7 bases. This CDR3 comprises 12 residues. CDR1 and CDR2 from the germline V gene are LNHDA and SQIVND (reference sequence). V shed 5 bases and J 5 bases; nucleotides not matched to a gene: 2. This CDR3 reads CASSGGGETQYF. CDR3 nucleotide sequence: TGTGCCAGTAGTGGGGGAGGGGAGACCCAGTACTTC.

This clone was counted once. The chain recombines TRBV28 with TRBJ1-1; 8 bases agree with TRBD1. Trimming took 8 bases from V and 4 from J; bases not matched to a gene: 12. From germline, CDR1 is MDHEN and CDR2 SYDVKM. This CDR3 has 15 residues. CDR3 nucleotides: TGTGCCAGCGCGCTGGGGGGTACAGGGGGCACTGAAGCTTTCTTT. This sequence encodes CASALGGTGGTEAFF.